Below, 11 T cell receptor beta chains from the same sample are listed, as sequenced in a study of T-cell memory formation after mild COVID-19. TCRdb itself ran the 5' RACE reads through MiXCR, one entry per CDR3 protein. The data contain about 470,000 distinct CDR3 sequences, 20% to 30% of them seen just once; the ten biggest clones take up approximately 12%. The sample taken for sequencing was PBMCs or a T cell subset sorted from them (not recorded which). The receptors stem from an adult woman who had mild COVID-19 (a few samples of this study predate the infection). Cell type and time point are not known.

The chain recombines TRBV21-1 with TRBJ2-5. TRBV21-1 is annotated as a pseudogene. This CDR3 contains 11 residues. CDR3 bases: TGTGCCAGCAGCAAGATGGAGACCCAGTACTTC. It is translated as CASSKMETQYF.

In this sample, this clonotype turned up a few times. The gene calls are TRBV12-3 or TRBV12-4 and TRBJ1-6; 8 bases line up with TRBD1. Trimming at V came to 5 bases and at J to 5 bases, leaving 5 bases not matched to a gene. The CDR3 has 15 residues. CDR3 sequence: CASSHGQGDNSPLHF. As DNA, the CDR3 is TGTGCCAGCAGTCACGGACAGGGAGATAATTCACCCCTCCACTTT.

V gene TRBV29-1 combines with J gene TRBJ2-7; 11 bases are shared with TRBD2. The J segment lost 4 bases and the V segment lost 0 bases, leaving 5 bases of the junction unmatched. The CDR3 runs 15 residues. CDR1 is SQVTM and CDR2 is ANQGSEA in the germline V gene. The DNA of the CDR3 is TGCAGCGTTGAAGAGCCTAGCGGGAGGTATTACGAGCAGTACTTC. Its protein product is CSVEEPSGRYYEQYF.

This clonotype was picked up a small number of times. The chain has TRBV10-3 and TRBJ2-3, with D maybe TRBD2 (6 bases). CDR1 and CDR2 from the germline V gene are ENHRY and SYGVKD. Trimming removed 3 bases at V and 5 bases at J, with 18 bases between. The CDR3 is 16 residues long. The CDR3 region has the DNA TGTGCCATCAGTGAAGGGTCGGGTAGCGGAGGAGATACGCAGTATTTT. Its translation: CAISEGSGSGGDTQYF.

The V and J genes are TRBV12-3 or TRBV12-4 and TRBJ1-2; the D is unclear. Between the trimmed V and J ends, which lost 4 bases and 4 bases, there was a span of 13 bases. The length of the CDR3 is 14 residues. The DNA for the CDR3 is TGTGCCAGCAGTTCGAACCAGGTTTTCTATGGCTACACCTTC. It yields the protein CASSSNQVFYGYTF.

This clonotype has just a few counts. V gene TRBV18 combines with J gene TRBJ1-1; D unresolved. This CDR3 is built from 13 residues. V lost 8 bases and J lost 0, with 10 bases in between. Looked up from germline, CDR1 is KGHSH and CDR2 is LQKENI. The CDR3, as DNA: TGTGCCAGCAGCCCGGGGATGAACACTGAAGCTTTCTTT. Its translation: CASSPGMNTEAFF.

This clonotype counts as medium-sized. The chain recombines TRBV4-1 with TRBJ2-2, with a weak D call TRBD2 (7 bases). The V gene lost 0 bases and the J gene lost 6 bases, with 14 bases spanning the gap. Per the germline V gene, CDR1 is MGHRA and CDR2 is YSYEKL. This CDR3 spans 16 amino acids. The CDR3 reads CASSQERGALPGELFF. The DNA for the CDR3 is TGCGCCAGCAGCCAAGAACGGGGGGCGCTCCCCGGGGAGCTGTTTTTT.

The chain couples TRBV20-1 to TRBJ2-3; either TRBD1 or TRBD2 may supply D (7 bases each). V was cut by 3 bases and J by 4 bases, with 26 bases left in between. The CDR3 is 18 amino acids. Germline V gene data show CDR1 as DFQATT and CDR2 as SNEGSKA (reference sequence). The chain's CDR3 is CSASRIQGRDAFADTQYF. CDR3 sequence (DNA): TGCAGTGCTAGCCGAATACAGGGGAGGGATGCCTTCGCAGATACGCAGTATTTT.

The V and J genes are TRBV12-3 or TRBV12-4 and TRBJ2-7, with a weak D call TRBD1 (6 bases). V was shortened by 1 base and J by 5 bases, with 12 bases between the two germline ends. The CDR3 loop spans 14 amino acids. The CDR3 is CASSLETGQDEQYF. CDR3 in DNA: TGTGCCAGCAGTTTAGAAACAGGGCAAGACGAGCAGTACTTC.

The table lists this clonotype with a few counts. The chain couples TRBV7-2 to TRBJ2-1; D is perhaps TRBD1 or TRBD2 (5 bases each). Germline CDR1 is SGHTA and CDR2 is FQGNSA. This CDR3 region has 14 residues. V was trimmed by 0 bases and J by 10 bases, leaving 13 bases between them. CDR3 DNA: TGTGCCAGCAGCTTAGCGGGGCTAGGGGACGAGCAGTTCTTC. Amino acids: CASSLAGLGDEQFF. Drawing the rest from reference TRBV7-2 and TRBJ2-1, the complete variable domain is GAGVSQSPSNKVTEKGKDVELRCDPISGHTALYWYRQSLGQGLEFLIYFQGNSAPDKSGLPSDRFSAERTGGSVSTLTIQRTQQEDSAVYLCASSLAGLGDEQFFGPGTRLTVL.

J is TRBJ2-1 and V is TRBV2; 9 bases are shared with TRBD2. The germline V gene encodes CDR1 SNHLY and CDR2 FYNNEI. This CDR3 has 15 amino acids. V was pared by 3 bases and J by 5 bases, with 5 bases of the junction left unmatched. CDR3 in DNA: TGTGCCAGCAGTGAGTGGGCTAGCGGGGACAATGAGCAGTTCTTC. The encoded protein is CASSEWASGDNEQFF.